These 6 T cell receptor beta chains originate from one sample sequenced in a study of cytomegalovirus exposure and HLA in healthy donors. The study ran its PCR with 60 Vbeta and 13 Jbeta primers. TCRdb's copy holds only in-frame clones and misses some; the assay was immunoSEQ multiplex PCR. The sample yields about 160,000 clones, roughly four fifths seen once. The specimen was PBMCs. The receptors were sampled from a girl aged 2 to 10 in good health and CMV-seropositive.

The genes are TRBV4-2 and TRBJ1-4, with TRBD1 identical over 8 bases. Unmatched junction bases numbered 7, after V lost 4 bases and J lost 6 bases. The CDR3 length is 15 residues. Per germline, CDR1 LGHNA and CDR2 YNFKEQ. The CDR3: CASSRTGTGDEKLFF. Here the CDR3 DNA reads TGTGCCAGCAGCCGCACCGGGACAGGTGATGAAAAACTGTTTTTT.

The rearrangement joins TRBV30 to TRBJ1-2; possibly TRBD1 for D (5 bases). Germline V gives CDR1 GTSNPN, CDR2 SVGIG (reference sequence). Trimming stripped 5 bases from V and 9 bases from J, with 25 bases between. The CDR3 is 15 residues long. CDR3 bases: TGTGCCTGGGTTGGGAAGGGGAATGCTATTGTAAGCTACACCTTC. This encodes CAWVGKGNAIVSYTF.

The rearrangement uses TRBV6-6 and TRBJ1-1, with D unresolved. This CDR3 is 13 amino acids long. Germline V gene sequence: CDR1 MNHNY, CDR2 SVGAGI (reference sequence). The V and J ends lost 0 bases and 2 bases respectively, with 4 bases between them. CDR3 residues: CASSYSTNTEAFF. In DNA, the CDR3 is TGTGCCAGCAGTTACTCGACTAACACTGAAGCTTTCTTT.

The sample holds one count of this clone. The rearrangement uses TRBV5-1 and TRBJ1-1; 7 bases match TRBD1. Trimming took 4 bases from V and 2 from J; bases not matched to a gene: 8. Germline V gene data show CDR1 as SGHRS and CDR2 as YFSETQ. This CDR3 is built from 15 residues. The CDR3 loop reads CASSPMGQTNTEAFF. CDR3 DNA sequence: TGCGCCAGCAGCCCGATGGGACAGACTAACACTGAAGCTTTCTTT. The variable domain in full, with the rest retrieved from reference TRBV5-1 and TRBJ1-1, is KAGVTQTPRYLIKTRGQQVTLSCSPISGHRSVSWYQQTPGQGLQFLFEYFSETQRNKGNFPGRFSGRQFSNSRSEMNVSTLELGDSALYLCASSPMGQTNTEAFFGQGTRLTVV.

This sequence joins TRBV6-5 and TRBJ2-2, with TRBD2 identical over 7 bases. Germline lookup yields CDR1 MNHEY and CDR2 SVGAGI. J lost 1 base, V lost 4 bases, and 3 bases had no gene match. The CDR3 is 15 residues long. CDR3 DNA: TGTGCCAGCAGTTCCGGACTAGGGAACACCGGGGAGCTGTTTTTT. Amino acid sequence: CASSSGLGNTGELFF.

V and J are TRBV6-5 and TRBJ1-2, with 9 nucleotides matching TRBD1. The ends lost 5 bases at V and 5 bases at J; junction bases unmatched: 3. Germline CDR1 is MNHEY and CDR2 is SVGAGI. The CDR3 runs 13 residues. The CDR3 loop is CASSNGQGYGYTF. The CDR3 bases are TGTGCCAGCAGTAATGGACAGGGGTATGGCTACACCTTC.